Listed below are T cell receptor beta chains from one sample, sequenced in a study of beta chain features in type 1 diabetes. Data came from immunoSEQ multiplex PCR; TCRdb stores just in-frame clones and leaves some out. The sample yields around 300,000 clones, 8% seen once. Sequencing was performed on central memory CD4+ T cells from blood. These receptor sequences come from a woman aged 18-30 years in good health. CDR3s include the opening cysteine and the closing phenylalanine or tryptophan. D genes are given only for firm matches. Rows give clone size only sometimes, using once, few, many, or a class for an expanded clone.

clone_size j_call d_call v_call cdr3_nt cdr3_aa
. TRBJ2-1 TRBD2 TRBV9 TGTGCCAGCAGCGTAGGCGGGACTACCTACAATGAGCAGTTCTTC CASSVGGTTYNEQFF
. TRBJ2-1 TRBD2 TRBV9 TGTGCCAGCAGCGAAACCGGGACTATCTACAATGAGCAGTTCTTC CASSETGTIYNEQFF
few TRBJ1-1 . TRBV4-3 TGCGCCAGCAGCCAACATACAGGGAACACTGAAGCTTTCTTT CASSQHTGNTEAFF
. TRBJ2-1 TRBD2 TRBV18 TGTGCCAGCTCACCAGAGCTAGCGGGCTACAATGAGCAGTTCTTC CASSPELAGYNEQFF
. TRBJ1-1 . TRBV7-9 TGTGCCAGCAGCTTAGCCGGGGCGGACACTGAAGCTTTCTTT CASSLAGADTEAFF
. TRBJ1-5 . TRBV18 TGTGCCAGCTCCGGGGCAGGGCCTCCAACTCAGCCCCAGCATTTT CASSGAGPPTQPQHF
many TRBJ2-3 . TRBV15 TGTGCCACCCGCTACACAGATACGCAGTATTTT CATRYTDTQYF
few TRBJ2-2 TRBD1 TRBV18 TGTGCCAGCTCACGGGACAGGGCCGGGGAGCTGTTTTTT CASSRDRAGELFF
many TRBJ2-1 . TRBV10-3 TGTGCCATCTCTAAGGACTCCTACAATGAGCAGTTCTTC CAISKDSYNEQFF
. TRBJ2-5 . TRBV7-8 TGTGCCAGCAGCTTCTTACCGGGAACGGCTGAGACCCAGTACTTC CASSFLPGTAETQYF
few TRBJ2-5 . TRBV6-1 TGTGCCAGCAGTGAACTGGGGGATCAAGAGACCCAGTACTTC CASSELGDQETQYF
. TRBJ1-2 TRBD1 TRBV2 TGTGCCAGCAGTGAAGGGGGACAGCCCTATGGCTACACCTTC CASSEGGQPYGYTF
. TRBJ2-5 TRBD2 TRBV7-2 TGTGCCAGCAGCCGACAAGCGGGAAAAGAGACCCAGTACTTC CASSRQAGKETQYF
many TRBJ2-7 TRBD1 TRBV7-9 TGTGCCAGCAGCTTTGGACAGGAGTCCTACGAGCAGTACTTC CASSFGQESYEQYF
. TRBJ1-1 TRBD1 TRBV5-1 TGCGCCAGCAGCTCAGGGGGCCGGCATGAAGCTTTCTTT CASSSGGRHEAFF
few TRBJ1-6 . TRBV4-1 TGCGCCAGCAGCCAAGTCAGGGACACCTATTCACCCCTCCACTTT CASSQVRDTYSPLHF
few TRBJ2-5 . TRBV7-2 TGTGCCAGCAGCTTAGGCCGGGCGACAAGGGGTGGGGAGACCCAGTACTTC CASSLGRATRGGETQYF
many TRBJ2-7 . TRBV5-5 TGTGCCAGCAGCCACGCGGTGAGAGAGCAGTACTTC CASSHAVREQYF
few TRBJ2-1 TRBD1 TRBV11-3 TGTGCCAGCAGCTTAGTAACCGGGACAGGGGCCTACAATGAGCAGTTCTTC CASSLVTGTGAYNEQFF
. TRBJ1-2 . TRBV2 TGTGCCAGCGCAGTTGACGGGGCTGCTAACTATGGCTACACCTTC CASAVDGAANYGYTF
few TRBJ2-7 . TRBV5-1 TGCGCCAGCAGCTTGGGGACGGATGCCTACGAGCAGTACTTC CASSLGTDAYEQYF
many TRBJ2-6 TRBD1 TRBV7-9 TGTGCCAGCAGCGAGAAGGGACAGGGCAGCTCTGGGGCCAACGTCCTGACTTTC CASSEKGQGSSGANVLTF
. TRBJ2-3 TRBD1 TRBV15 TGTGCCACCAGCAGAGGGGGGACAGACACAGATACGCAGTATTTT CATSRGGTDTDTQYF
few TRBJ1-1 . TRBV29-1 TGCAGCGTTGACGGGTATTGGAACACTGAAGCTTTCTTT CSVDGYWNTEAFF
few TRBJ2-5 TRBD2 TRBV5-1 TGCGCCAGCAGCTTGGGTCCCATACTAGCGGGGCAAGAGACCCAGTACTTC CASSLGPILAGQETQYF
. TRBJ2-4 . TRBV7-2 TGTGCCAGCAGCTTAGGGGGTGCCAAAAACATTCAGTACTTC CASSLGGAKNIQYF
. TRBJ1-2 . TRBV28 TGTGCCAGCTCTCCGATTGGGCCAGCCCCGACCTTC CASSPIGPAPTF
. TRBJ2-7 TRBD2 TRBV7-2 TGTGCCAGCAGCTTGGAGCGGGAGTCGGCCGAGCAGTACTTC CASSLERESAEQYF
. TRBJ1-1 . TRBV10-3 TGTGCCATCAGTCCAGCAGGGCAGGGTGCCACTGAAGCTTTCTTT CAISPAGQGATEAFF
few TRBJ1-5 . TRBV11-3 TGTGCCAGCAGCTTAGACGGACAGACTCAGCCCCAGCATTTT CASSLDGQTQPQHF
few TRBJ2-5 . TRBV4-2 TGTGCCAGCAGCCAAGCGAGGGGAGAGACCCAGTACTTC CASSQARGETQYF
few TRBJ1-2 . TRBV30 TGTGCCTGGAAAGGATCAGCTAACTATGGCTACACCTTC CAWKGSANYGYTF